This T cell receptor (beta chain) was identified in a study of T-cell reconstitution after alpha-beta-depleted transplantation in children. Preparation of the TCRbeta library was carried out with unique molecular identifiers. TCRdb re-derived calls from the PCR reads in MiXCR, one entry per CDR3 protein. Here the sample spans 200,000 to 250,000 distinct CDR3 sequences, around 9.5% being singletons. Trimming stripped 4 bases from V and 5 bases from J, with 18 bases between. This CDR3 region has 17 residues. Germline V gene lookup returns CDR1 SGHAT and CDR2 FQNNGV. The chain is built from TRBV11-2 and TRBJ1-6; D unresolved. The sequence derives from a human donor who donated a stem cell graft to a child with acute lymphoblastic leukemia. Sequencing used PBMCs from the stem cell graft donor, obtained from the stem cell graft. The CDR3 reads CASSSRQGLGHNSPLHF. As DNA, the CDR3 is TGTGCCAGCAGCTCCCGGCAAGGTCTCGGACATAATTCACCCCTCCACTTT.